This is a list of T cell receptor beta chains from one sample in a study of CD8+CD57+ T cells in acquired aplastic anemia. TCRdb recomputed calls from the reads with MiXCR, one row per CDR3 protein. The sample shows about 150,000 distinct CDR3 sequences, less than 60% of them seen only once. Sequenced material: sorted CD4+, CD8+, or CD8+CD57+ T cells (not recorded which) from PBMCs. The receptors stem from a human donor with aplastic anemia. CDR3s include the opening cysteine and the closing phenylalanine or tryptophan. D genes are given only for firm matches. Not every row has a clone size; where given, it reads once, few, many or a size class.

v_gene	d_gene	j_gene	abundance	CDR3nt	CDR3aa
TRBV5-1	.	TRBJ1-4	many	TGCGCCAGCAGTGGCAGGTCTAATGAAAAACTGTTTTTT	CASSGRSNEKLFF
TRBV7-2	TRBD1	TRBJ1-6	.	TGTGCCACCACAGAACAGGGGACTTCACCCCTCCACTTT	CATTEQGTSPLHF
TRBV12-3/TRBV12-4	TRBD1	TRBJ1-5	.	TGTGCCAGCACTCCAGGGGGCTCTCAGCCCCAGCATTTT	CASTPGGSQPQHF
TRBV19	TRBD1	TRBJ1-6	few	TGTGCCAGTAGTGAGGGCGGGACAGGGAATTCACCCCTCCACTTT	CASSEGGTGNSPLHF
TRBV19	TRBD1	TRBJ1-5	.	TGTGCCAGTAGTGGGACAGTGGAAGGCAATCAGCCCCAGCATTTT	CASSGTVEGNQPQHF
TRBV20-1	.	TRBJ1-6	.	TGCTGTCCGGGGCAGAATAATTCACCCCTCCACTTT	CCPGQNNSPLHF
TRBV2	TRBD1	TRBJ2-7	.	TGTGCCAACAGGCCACAGGGGGCTTGCGAGCAGTACTTC	CANRPQGACEQYF
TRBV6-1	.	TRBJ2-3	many	TGTGCCAGCAGTAGATCCCGGGACCCCCCTATAGATACGCAGTATTTT	CASSRSRDPPIDTQYF
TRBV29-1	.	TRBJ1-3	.	TGCAGCGTTGGTAGGGCTGGAAACACCATATATTTT	CSVGRAGNTIYF
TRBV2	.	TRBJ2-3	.	TGTGCCAGCAGTGGGAGACAGAGCTTCACAGATACGCAGTACTTT	CASSGRQSFTDTQYF
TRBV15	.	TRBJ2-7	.	TGTGCCACCAGCAGAGAACGTGGGCTCCAATACGAGCAGTACTTC	CATSRERGLQYEQYF
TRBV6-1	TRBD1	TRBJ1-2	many	TGTGCCAGCAGTGGACAGGGGGTCTACCCCCCGTATGGCTACACCTTC	CASSGQGVYPPYGYTF
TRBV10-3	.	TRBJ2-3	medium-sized	TGTGCCATCAGTACCCTGGCAGCAGATACGCAGTATTTT	CAISTLAADTQYF
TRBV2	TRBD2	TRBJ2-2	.	TGTGCCAGCAGCGGTGCGGGAGAAACCGGGGAGCTGTTTTTT	CASSGAGETGELFF
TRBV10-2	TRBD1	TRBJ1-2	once	TGCGCCAGCAGTGAGTCGCAGGGGGTTGACTATGGCTACACCTTC	CASSESQGVDYGYTF
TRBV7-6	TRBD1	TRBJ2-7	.	TGTGCCAGCAGCCAGACAGGGGGCTACGAGCAGTACTTC	CASSQTGGYEQYF
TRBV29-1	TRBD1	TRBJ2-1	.	TGCAGCACACGGACAGGGGACAATGAGCAGTTCTTC	CSTRTGDNEQFF
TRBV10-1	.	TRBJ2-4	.	TGCGCCAGCAGGAATGGCCATCTAGCCAAAAACATTCAGTACTTC	CASRNGHLAKNIQYF
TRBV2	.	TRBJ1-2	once	TGTGCCAGCAGACCCTTAGCTAACTATGGCTACACCTTC	CASRPLANYGYTF
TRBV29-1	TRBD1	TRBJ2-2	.	TGCAGCGTGGACAGGGGAACCGGGGGGCTGTTTTTT	CSVDRGTGGLFF
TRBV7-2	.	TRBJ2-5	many	TGTGCCAGCAGCATCTGGGACCAAGAGACCCAGTACTTC	CASSIWDQETQYF
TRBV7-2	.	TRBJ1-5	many	TGTGCCAGCAGCTGGGGCCGAGACCAGCCCCAGCATTTT	CASSWGRDQPQHF
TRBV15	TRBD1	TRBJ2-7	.	TGTGCCACCAGCAGACCCGGGACAGCCGCCTACGAGCAGTACTTC	CATSRPGTAAYEQYF
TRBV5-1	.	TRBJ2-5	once	TGCGCCAGCAGCTTGAGGACAGTGCAAGAGACCCAGTACTTC	CASSLRTVQETQYF
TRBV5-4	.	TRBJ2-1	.	TGTGCCAGCAGCTTGAACGCGATCGCCTCCTACAATGAGCAGTTCTTC	CASSLNAIASYNEQFF
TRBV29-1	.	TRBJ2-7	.	TGCAGCGTTCGAGGTCCGAGCTCCTACGAGCAGTACTTC	CSVRGPSSYEQYF
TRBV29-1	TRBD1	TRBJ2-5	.	TGCAGCGCTACAGGGGGCTTGGAGACCCAGTACTTC	CSATGGLETQYF
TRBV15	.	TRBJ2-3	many	TGTGCCACCAGCAGAGATCTCCCCGGACCCGTCACAGATACGCAGTATTTT	CATSRDLPGPVTDTQYF
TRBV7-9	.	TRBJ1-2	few	TGTGCCAGCAGCCAAGGGAATGACTATGGCTACACCTTC	CASSQGNDYGYTF
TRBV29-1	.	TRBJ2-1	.	TGCAGCGGGGGGCGGTCGGGGGTGAACAATGAGCAGTTCTTC	CSGGRSGVNNEQFF
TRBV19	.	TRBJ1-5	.	TGTGCCAGTAGCTTAGCGCCGGCAGGGGATCAGCCCCAGCATTTT	CASSLAPAGDQPQHF
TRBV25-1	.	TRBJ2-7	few	TGTGCCAGCAGCCCCGGGACCGACTACTCCTACGAGCAGTACTTC	CASSPGTDYSYEQYF
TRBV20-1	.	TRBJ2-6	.	TGCAGTGCTAGAGATGGCGGGGGGGCCAACGTCCTGACTTTC	CSARDGGGANVLTF
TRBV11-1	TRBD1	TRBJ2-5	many	TGTGCCAGCAGCTTACCAGGGGGCGTCAGGGAGACCCAGTACTTC	CASSLPGGVRETQYF
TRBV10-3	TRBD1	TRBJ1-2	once	TGTGCCATCAGACCGGGACAGGGGTACTATGGCTACACCTTC	CAIRPGQGYYGYTF
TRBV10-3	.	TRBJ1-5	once	TGTGCCATCAGTGATTGGGGGGGGCAGCCCCAGCATTTT	CAISDWGGQPQHF
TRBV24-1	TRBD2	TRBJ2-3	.	TGTGCCACCAGTGACCCTACTACTAGCGGGAGGCCCTCAGCGCAGTATTTT	CATSDPTTSGRPSAQYF
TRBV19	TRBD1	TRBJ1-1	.	TGTGCCAGTACCCAGGACAGGGCTGACACTGAAGCTTTCTTT	CASTQDRADTEAFF